The clone carrying this TCR beta chain was detected once. The entry originates in a study of blood T cell repertoires in COVID-19. About the study: Donors in the United States, Italy and Spain gave samples during acute or convalescent COVID-19. The analysed material was cDNA or gDNA that came from T cells, B-cell-depleted T cells, or PBMCs.

V dropped 0 bases and J dropped 4; count of bases not matched to a gene: 10. The CDR3 extends over 17 amino acids. Looked up from germline, CDR1 is SGHTA and CDR2 is FQGNSA. Original handling: Estimated nucleated cell counts came from reference gene primer amplification. This table comes from immunoSEQ multiplex PCR, and its TCRdb copy is limited to in-frame clones, with some not included. The V and J calls and clone size come from that table; D and trimming were worked out from the DNA. This table has roughly 99,000 clones, over 80% appearing once. The sequenced material came from peripheral blood. This TCR came from a woman aged 25 to 39 with acute or convalescent COVID-19. The J gene is TRBJ2-3, the V gene TRBV7-2; TRBD2 matches at 7 bases. CDR3 in DNA: TGTGCCAGCAGCTTAGCGCTATATCGGCTAGCGGCAGATACGCAGTATTTT. Protein sequence: CASSLALYRLAADTQYF.